These 6 T cell receptor beta chains came from one sample sequenced in a study of blood T cells in healthy people across ages. For the second PCR, which ran for about 6 to 11 cycles, a sample-barcoded 5' primer and a J-beta primer mix were used. MiXCR, run by TCRdb on the 5' RACE reads, gives a single entry per CDR3 protein. The repertoire holds about 1.8 million distinct CDR3 sequences, with around half as singletons. The material sequenced was blood. These TCRs come from a woman aged 35 to 49 in good health.

In this sample, this clonotype turned up a few times. The J gene is TRBJ2-7, the V gene TRBV20-1; D is ambiguous. This CDR3 contains 14 residues. Germline loops: CDR1 DFQATT, CDR2 SNEGSKA (reference sequence). The V end lost 0 bases, the J end lost 2 bases, and 11 bases lay between the germline ends. The CDR3 nucleotides read TGCAGTGCTAGAGATGACCGGGCAGCCTACGAGCAGTACTTC. It yields the protein CSARDDRAAYEQYF.

The V call is TRBV20-1, the J call TRBJ2-3; 8 bases are shared with TRBD2. CDR1 and CDR2 from the germline V gene are DFQATT and SNEGSKA (reference sequence). V was pared by 4 bases and J by 6 bases, with 12 bases of the junction left unmatched. This CDR3 has 15 residues. The CDR3, as DNA: TGCAGTGCTAAAAGACTAGCGAGTAGCCTGGATACGCAGTATTTT. Protein product: CSAKRLASSLDTQYF.

At least ten counts were recorded for this clonotype. This chain uses TRBV20-1 with TRBJ2-5; tentative D call: TRBD1 (6 bases). With 1 base removed from V and 1 base from J, the gap between germline ends came to 13 bases. Germline CDR1 and CDR2: DFQATT and SNEGSKA (reference sequence). The CDR3 is 15 amino acids. CDR3 loop: CSARVWTEAQETQYF. CDR3 coding DNA: TGCAGTGCTAGAGTGTGGACAGAAGCCCAAGAGACCCAGTACTTC.

This clonotype was detected a few times. The V gene is TRBV4-3, the J gene TRBJ2-3, with TRBD1 as a possible D gene (6 bases). The ends were cut back, 7 bases at V and 1 base at J, with 9 bases in the middle. The CDR3 has 13 amino acids. Germline V gene lookup returns CDR1 LGHNA and CDR2 YSLEER. This chain's CDR3 is CASKRQGTDTQYF. The CDR3 DNA follows: TGCGCCAGCAAACGACAGGGCACAGATACGCAGTATTTT.

There are a few counts of this clonotype. The V and J genes are TRBV6-1 and TRBJ1-5, with 9 nucleotides matching TRBD1. With V trimmed by 6 bases and J by 4 bases, 7 bases remained unmatched. CDR3 size: 15 residues. The germline V gene encodes CDR1 MNHNS and CDR2 SASEGT. CDR3 in amino acids: CASSPGQGLNQPQHF. As DNA, the CDR3 is TGTGCCAGCAGCCCGGGACAGGGTCTAAATCAGCCCCAGCATTTT.

Ten or more counts support this clonotype. This rearrangement joins TRBV29-1 to TRBJ2-7; D not certain. Per germline, CDR1 SQVTM and CDR2 ANQGSEA. The V and J ends lost 4 bases and 2 bases respectively, with 9 bases between them. The CDR3 length is 12 residues. This CDR3 is CSVVPDTYEQYF. The CDR3 bases are TGCAGCGTTGTTCCAGATACCTACGAGCAGTACTTC.